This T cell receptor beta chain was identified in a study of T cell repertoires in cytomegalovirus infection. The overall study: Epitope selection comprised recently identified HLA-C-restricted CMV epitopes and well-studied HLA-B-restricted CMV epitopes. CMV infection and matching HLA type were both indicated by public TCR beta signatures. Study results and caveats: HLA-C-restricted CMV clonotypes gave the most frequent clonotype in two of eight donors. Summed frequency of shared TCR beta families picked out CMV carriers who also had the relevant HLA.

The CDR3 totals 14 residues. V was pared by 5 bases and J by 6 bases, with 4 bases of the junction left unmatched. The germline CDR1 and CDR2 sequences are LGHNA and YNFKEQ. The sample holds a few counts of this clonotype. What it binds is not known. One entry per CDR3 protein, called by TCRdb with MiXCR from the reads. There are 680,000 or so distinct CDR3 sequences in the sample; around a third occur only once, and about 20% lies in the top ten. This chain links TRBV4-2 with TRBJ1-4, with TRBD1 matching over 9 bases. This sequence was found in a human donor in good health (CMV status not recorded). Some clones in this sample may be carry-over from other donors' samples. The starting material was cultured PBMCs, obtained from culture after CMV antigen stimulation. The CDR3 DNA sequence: TGTGCCAGCAGCAACAGGGGGCTCGATGAAAAACTGTTTTTT. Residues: CASSNRGLDEKLFF.